This T cell receptor beta chain came from a study of T-cell reconstitution after alpha-beta-depleted transplantation in children. Germline CDR1 DFQATT, CDR2 SNEGSKA (reference sequence). This CDR3 spans 13 amino acids. Trimming cost V 8 bases and J 0 bases, with 14 bases left between them. As it was prepared, the TCRbeta library received unique molecular identifiers. One entry per CDR3 protein, called by TCRdb with MiXCR from the PCR reads. The repertoire holds about 310,000 distinct CDR3 sequences, with approximately 23% as singletons. The J gene is TRBJ2-7, the V gene TRBV20-1, with no clear D. The material was PBMCs, mostly from graft donor cells, obtained 180 days after TCRalphabeta/CD19-depleted stem cell transplant. The TCR comes from a male patient aged 5 to 17 who had a stem cell transplant for acute lymphoblastic leukemia, so the T cells may come from the graft donor. The CDR3 bases are TGCAGTCCTCTGGCCTCTTACTCCTACGAGCAGTACTTC. The encoded protein is CSPLASYSYEQYF.